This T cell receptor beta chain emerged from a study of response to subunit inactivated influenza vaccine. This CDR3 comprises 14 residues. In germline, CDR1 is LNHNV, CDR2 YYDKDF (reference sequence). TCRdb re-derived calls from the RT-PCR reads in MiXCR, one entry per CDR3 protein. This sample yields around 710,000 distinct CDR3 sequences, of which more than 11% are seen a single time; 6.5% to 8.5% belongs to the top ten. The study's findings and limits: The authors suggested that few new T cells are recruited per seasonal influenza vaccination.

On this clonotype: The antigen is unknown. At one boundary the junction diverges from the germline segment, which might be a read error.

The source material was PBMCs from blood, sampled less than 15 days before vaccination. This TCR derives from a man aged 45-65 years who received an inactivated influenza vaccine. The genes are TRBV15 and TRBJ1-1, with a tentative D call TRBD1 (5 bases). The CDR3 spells CATSGLGVGTEALF. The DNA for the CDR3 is TGTGCCACCAGCGGACTGGGGGTTGGCACTGAAGCTTTATTT.